The source of this T cell receptor beta chain is a study of OX40 agonist ivuxolimab in advanced cancers. Study-level information: Three dose-escalation patients had partial responses: one with hepatocellular carcinoma and two with cutaneous melanoma. Findings and limits, study-wide: Clonal expansion from baseline to week 6 occurred in both CD4+ and CD8+ T cells. Fewer expanded clones were found on average in CD4+ than in CD8+ T cells.

Produced via immunoSEQ multiplex PCR; TCRdb's table is partial and in-frame only. Among approximately 74,000 clones listed, 85% to 95% were seen once. Remarks on this clone: The antigen remains undetermined.

CDR3 length equals 12 residues. The V and J ends lost 5 bases and 11 bases, in that order; junction bases with no gene match: 4. Germline-derived CDR1 and CDR2 are SGHTA and FQGTGA. This receptor was obtained from an adult with an advanced solid tumor such as melanoma, head and neck, liver or kidney cancer. Sequenced here: CD4+ or CD8+ T cells sorted from blood, sampled in a trial of the OX40 agonist ivuxolimab. This sequence joins TRBV7-3 and TRBJ2-2; TRBD2 matches at 8 bases. The CDR3 protein is CASSRGGSELFF. The CDR3 coding sequence is TGTGCCAGCAGCCGGGGGGGAAGTGAGCTGTTTTTT.